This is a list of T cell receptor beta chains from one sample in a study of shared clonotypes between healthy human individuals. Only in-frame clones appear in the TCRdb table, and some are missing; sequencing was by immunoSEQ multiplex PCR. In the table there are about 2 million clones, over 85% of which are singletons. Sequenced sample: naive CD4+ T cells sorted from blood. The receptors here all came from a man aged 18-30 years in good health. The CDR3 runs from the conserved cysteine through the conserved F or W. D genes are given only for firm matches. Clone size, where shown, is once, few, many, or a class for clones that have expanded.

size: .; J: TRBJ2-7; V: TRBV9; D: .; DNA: TGTGCCAGCAGCGTAGGGGCAGGGGCCTACGAGCAGTACTTC; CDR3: CASSVGAGAYEQYF
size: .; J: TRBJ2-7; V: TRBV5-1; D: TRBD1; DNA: TGCGCCAGCAGCCTTCAGGGACAGGTCCTCTACGAGCAGTACTTC; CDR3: CASSLQGQVLYEQYF
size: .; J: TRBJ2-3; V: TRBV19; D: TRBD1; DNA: TGTGCCAGCGCCGCAGGGGGCCTCTTTACAGATACGCAGTATTTT; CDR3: CASAAGGLFTDTQYF
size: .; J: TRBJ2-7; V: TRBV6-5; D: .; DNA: TGTGCCAGCAGGGACGGCTCGGGAAGCTCCTACGAGCAGTACTTC; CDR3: CASRDGSGSSYEQYF
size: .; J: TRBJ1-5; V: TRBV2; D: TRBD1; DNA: TGTGCCAGCAGTGGAGGGACAGATAGCAATCAGCCCCAGCATTTT; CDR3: CASSGGTDSNQPQHF
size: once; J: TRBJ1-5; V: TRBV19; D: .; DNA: TGTGCCAGTACCCTCGGCAATCAGCCCCAGCATTTT; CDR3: CASTLGNQPQHF
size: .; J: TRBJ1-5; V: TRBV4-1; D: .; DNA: TGCGCCAGCAGCCAAGCCTTCAGCGTAAGCAATCAGCCCCAGCATTTT; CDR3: CASSQAFSVSNQPQHF
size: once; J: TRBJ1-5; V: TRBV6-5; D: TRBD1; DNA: TGTGCCAGCAGTTTGGGACAGGGGAGCCAGCCCCAGCATTTT; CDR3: CASSLGQGSQPQHF
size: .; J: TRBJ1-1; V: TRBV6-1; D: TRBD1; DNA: TGTGCCAGCATTCACGGGACAGGATGGTGGACTGAAGCTTTCTTT; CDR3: CASIHGTGWWTEAFF
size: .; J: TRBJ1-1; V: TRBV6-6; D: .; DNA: TGTGCCAGCAGTTACTATCTGGACACTGAAGCTTTCTTT; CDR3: CASSYYLDTEAFF
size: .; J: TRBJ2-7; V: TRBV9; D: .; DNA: TGTGCCAGCAGCGTAGGGGGCCCTTCCTACGAGCAGTACTTC; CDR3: CASSVGGPSYEQYF
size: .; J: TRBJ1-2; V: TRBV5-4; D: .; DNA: TGTGCCAGCAGGGTTGGGACGTCCTATCGGGGCTACACCTTC; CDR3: CASRVGTSYRGYTF
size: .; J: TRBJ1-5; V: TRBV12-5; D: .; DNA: TGTGCTAGTGGCGGCAGTAGCAATCAGCCCCAGCATTTT; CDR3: CASGGSSNQPQHF
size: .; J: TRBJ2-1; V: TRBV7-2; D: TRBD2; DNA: TGTGCCAGCAGCCCGGGACTAGCGGCGCCCAGCTCCTACAATGAGCAGTTCTTC; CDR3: CASSPGLAAPSSYNEQFF
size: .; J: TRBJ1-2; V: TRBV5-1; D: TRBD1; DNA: TGCGCCAGCAGCCCGGGACAGGGGCCTAACTATGGCTACACCTTC; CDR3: CASSPGQGPNYGYTF
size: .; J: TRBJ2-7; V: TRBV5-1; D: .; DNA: TGCGCCAGCAGCTTGTTCGGACGGACCTACGAGCAGTACTTC; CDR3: CASSLFGRTYEQYF
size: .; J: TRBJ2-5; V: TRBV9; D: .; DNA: TGTGCCAGCAGCGAAGCCCCCTCTTTTAGCGGTCAAGAGACCCAGTACTTC; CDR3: CASSEAPSFSGQETQYF
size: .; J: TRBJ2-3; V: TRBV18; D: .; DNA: TGTGCCAGCTCTTTTCTTCTCGGACAGTCTAGCACAGATACGCAGTATTTT; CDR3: CASSFLLGQSSTDTQYF
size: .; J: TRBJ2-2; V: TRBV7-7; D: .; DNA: TGTGCTAGCAGCCCTGGACAGCAGAACACCGGGGAGCTGTTTTTT; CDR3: CASSPGQQNTGELFF
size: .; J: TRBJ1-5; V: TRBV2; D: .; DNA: TGTGCCAGCAGTGCGGGACTCAATCAGCCCCAGCATTTT; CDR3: CASSAGLNQPQHF
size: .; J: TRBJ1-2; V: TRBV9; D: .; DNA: TGTGCCAGCAGCGTAGCTACAGGGTATGGCTACACCTTC; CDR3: CASSVATGYGYTF
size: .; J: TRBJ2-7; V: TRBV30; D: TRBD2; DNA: TGTGCCTGGAGTAAGAGCGGGGGACCCTACGAGCAGTACTTC; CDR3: CAWSKSGGPYEQYF
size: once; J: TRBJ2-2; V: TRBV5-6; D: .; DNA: TGTGCCAGCAGCTTCCTAGGGGGGCCAGACACCGGGGAGCTGTTTTTT; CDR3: CASSFLGGPDTGELFF
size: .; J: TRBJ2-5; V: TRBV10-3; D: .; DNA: TGTGCCATCAGTGAGGGGGTTGAAGAGACCCAGTACTTC; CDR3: CAISEGVEETQYF
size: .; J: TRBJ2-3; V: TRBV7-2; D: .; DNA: TGTGCCAGCAGCCGACAGGACACAGATACGCAGTATTTT; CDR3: CASSRQDTDTQYF
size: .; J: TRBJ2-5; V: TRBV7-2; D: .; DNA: TGTGCCAGCAGCTTAAAAGGGGAGACCCAGTACTTC; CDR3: CASSLKGETQYF
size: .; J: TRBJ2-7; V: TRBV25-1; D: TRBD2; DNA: TGTGCCAGCAGTGATGAGACTAGCGGGAGCTACGAGCAGTACTTC; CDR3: CASSDETSGSYEQYF
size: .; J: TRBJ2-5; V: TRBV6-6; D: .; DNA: TGTGCCAGCACCACTAGAGGGGCGACCCAAGAGACCCAGTACTTC; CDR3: CASTTRGATQETQYF
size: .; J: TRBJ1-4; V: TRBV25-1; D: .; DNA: TGTGCCAGCACTCCTTGGGGTTATAATGAAAAACTGTTTTTT; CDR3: CASTPWGYNEKLFF
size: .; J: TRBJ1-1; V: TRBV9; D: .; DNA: TGTGCCAGCAGCGTAGTCAGGGCGGGGACTGAAGCTTTCTTT; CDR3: CASSVVRAGTEAFF
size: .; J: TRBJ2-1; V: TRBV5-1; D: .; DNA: TGCGCCAGCAGTGCCGAAGGGGCCGTCTCATACAATGAGCAGTTCTTC; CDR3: CASSAEGAVSYNEQFF
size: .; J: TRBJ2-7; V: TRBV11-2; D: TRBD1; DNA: TGTGCCAGCAGCCCAGGACAGGGAATGGTTTACGAGCAGTACTTC; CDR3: CASSPGQGMVYEQYF
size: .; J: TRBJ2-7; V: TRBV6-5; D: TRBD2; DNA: TGTGCCAGCAGTTACCCGGCTAGCGGGAACAGCTACGAGCAGTACTTC; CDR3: CASSYPASGNSYEQYF
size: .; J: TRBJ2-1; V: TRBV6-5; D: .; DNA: TGTGCCAGCAGTTACAGGCTAGGGGACAATGAGCAGTTCTTC; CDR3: CASSYRLGDNEQFF
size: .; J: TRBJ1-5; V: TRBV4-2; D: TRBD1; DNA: TGTGCCAGCAGCCAGGTTGACAGGGACAATCAGCCCCAGCATTTT; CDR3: CASSQVDRDNQPQHF
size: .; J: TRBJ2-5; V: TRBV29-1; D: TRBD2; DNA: TGCAGCGAGCAACCCTTAGCGGGAGCGGGAGAGACCCAGTACTTC; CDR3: CSEQPLAGAGETQYF
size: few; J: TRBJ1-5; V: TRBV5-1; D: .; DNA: TGCGCCAGCAGACAGGATAGCAATCAGCCCCAGCATTTT; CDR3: CASRQDSNQPQHF
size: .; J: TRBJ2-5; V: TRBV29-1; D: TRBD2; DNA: TGCAGCGTTGTGAATCCTAGCGGGTTTCAAGAGACCCAGTACTTC; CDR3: CSVVNPSGFQETQYF
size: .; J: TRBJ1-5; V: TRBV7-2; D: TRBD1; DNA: TGTGCCAGCAGCCTCGCCGGACAGGGGTCTCAGCCCCAGCATTTT; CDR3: CASSLAGQGSQPQHF
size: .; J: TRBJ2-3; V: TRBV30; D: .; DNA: TGTGCCTGGAGTGCGAGTACAGATACGCAGTATTTT; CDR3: CAWSASTDTQYF
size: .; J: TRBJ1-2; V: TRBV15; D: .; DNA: TGTGCCACCAGCAGAGATCGGCCCCGGGGGTATGGCTACACCTTC; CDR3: CATSRDRPRGYGYTF
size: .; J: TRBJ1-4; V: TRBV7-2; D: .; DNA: TGTGCCAGCAGCTTAAGGGGAGGAACTAATGAAAAACTGTTTTTT; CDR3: CASSLRGGTNEKLFF
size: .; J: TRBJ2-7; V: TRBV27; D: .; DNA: TGTGCCAGCAGTTCACAGGGTCTCGAGCAGTACTTC; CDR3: CASSSQGLEQYF
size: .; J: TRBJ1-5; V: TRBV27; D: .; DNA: TGTGCCAGCAGTTCCAGGGACAATCAGCCCCAGCATTTT; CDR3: CASSSRDNQPQHF
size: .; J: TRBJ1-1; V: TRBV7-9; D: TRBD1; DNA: TGTGCCAGCAGTCCAGGGGGGACAGGGGAAAGAGCTTTCTTT; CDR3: CASSPGGTGERAFF
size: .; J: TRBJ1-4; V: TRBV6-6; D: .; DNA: TGTGCCAGCAGTCAAGGGATCAGTAATGAAAAACTGTTTTTT; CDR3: CASSQGISNEKLFF
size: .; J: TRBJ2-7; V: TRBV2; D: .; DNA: TGTGCCAGCAGTGACGACAGCCTCTCGCCCCTTACGAGTTACGAGCAGTACTTC; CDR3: CASSDDSLSPLTSYEQYF
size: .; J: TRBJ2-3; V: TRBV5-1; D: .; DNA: TGCGCCAGCAGTGAAGGGGCAGGGGGGCGAGGTACGCAGTATTTT; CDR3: CASSEGAGGRGTQYF
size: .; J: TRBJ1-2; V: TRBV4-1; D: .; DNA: TGCGCCAGCAGCCAAGCCGAAACAGGCGTTAACTATGGCTACACCTTC; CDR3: CASSQAETGVNYGYTF
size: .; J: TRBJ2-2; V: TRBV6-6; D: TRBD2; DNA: TGTGCCAGCAGTGGGACTAGCGGGAGTTCCACCGGGGAGCTGTTTTTT; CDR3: CASSGTSGSSTGELFF
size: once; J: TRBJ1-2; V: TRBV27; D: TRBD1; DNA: TGTGCCAGCAGTCAAAGGGACAGTGATGGCTACACCTTC; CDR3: CASSQRDSDGYTF
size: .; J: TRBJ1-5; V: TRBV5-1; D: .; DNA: TGCGCCAGCAGCATTGACGGATTCAATCAGCCCCAGCATTTT; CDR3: CASSIDGFNQPQHF
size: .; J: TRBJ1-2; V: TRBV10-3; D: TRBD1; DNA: TGTGCCATCAGAGAATCCGGGACAGATGGCTACACCTTC; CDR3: CAIRESGTDGYTF
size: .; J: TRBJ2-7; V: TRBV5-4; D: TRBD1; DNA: TGTGCCAGCAGCTCACTCACCGGGACAGGAGACCTTGAGCAGTACTTC; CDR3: CASSSLTGTGDLEQYF
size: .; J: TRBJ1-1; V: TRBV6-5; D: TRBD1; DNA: TGTGCCAGCAGTTCTCATACAGGGGTACGGACTGAAGCTTTCTTT; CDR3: CASSSHTGVRTEAFF